This T cell receptor beta chain was sequenced during a study of shared clonotypes between healthy human individuals. The study's findings and limits: Donors were few, which limited the genetic and exposure-history diversity represented.

This CDR3 comprises 14 residues. Germline lookup yields CDR1 SGHDT and CDR2 YYEEEE. The V and J ends lost 0 bases and 0 bases respectively, with 7 bases between them. Using immunoSEQ multiplex PCR, the repertoire was profiled, and TCRdb retains in-frame clones only, with some absent. Of over 700,000 clones listed, approximately 72% are singletons. Remarks on this clone: What it binds is not known.

The source of this sequence is a young woman in good health. V usage is TRBV5-6 and J usage is TRBJ2-7; D ambiguous. The sequenced material came from memory CD4+ T cells sorted from blood. Subset here: CD45RA-negative fraction. CDR3 bases: TGTGCCAGCAGCTTGGTGGGCAGCTCCTACGAGCAGTACTTC. Translating gives CASSLVGSSYEQYF. Full variable domain (remainder filled in from reference TRBV5-6 and TRBJ2-7): DAGVTQSPTHLIKTRGQQVTLRCSPKSGHDTVSWYQQALGQGPQFIFQYYEEEERQRGNFPDRFSGHQFPNYSSELNVNALLLGDSALYLCASSLVGSSYEQYFGPGTRLTVT.